A single sample gave rise to the 8 T cell receptor beta chains below, sequenced in a study of beta chain features in type 1 diabetes. The investigators reverse transcribed all of the isolated RNA, so they sequenced expressed TCRB transcripts. Here immunoSEQ multiplex PCR was the method, and the copy in TCRdb shows in-frame clones only, minus some. The sample shows 350,000 to 450,000 clones, roughly 13% of them seen only once. Sequencing used naive CD4+ T cells from blood. The receptors shown here come from a man in his thirties or forties in good health.

This clone was picked up a small number of times. The J gene is TRBJ1-4, the V gene TRBV18; no definite D call. Trimming shortened V by 3 bases and J by 8 bases, and 13 bases separated the two germline ends. Germline values: CDR1 KGHSH, CDR2 LQKENI. The CDR3 consists of 14 residues. The CDR3 protein is CASSPDIIREKLFF. The CDR3 DNA is TGTGCCAGCTCACCTGACATCATACGAGAAAAACTGTTTTTT.

This sequence joins TRBV9 and TRBJ2-4; perhaps TRBD1 as D (5 bases). The CDR3 has 15 residues. Between the trimmed V and J ends, which lost 4 bases and 3 bases, there was a span of 14 bases. Germline loops: CDR1 SGDLS, CDR2 YYNGEE. DNA of the CDR3: TGTGCCAGCAGCCTTACCGACAGCCGCAAAAACATTCAGTACTTC. Its protein product is CASSLTDSRKNIQYF.

The V gene is TRBV6-5, the J gene TRBJ2-7; D may be TRBD1 (5 bases). The germline gives CDR1 MNHEY, CDR2 SVGAGI. V was shortened by 6 bases and J by 2 bases, with 11 bases between the two germline ends. The CDR3 runs to 13 residues. The CDR3 DNA reads TGTGCCAGCAGACAGACAGCTACCTACGAGCAGTACTTC. This encodes CASRQTATYEQYF.

This clone occurred a few times. The V call is TRBV30, the J call TRBJ2-1, with D unclear. Germline V CDR1 and CDR2: GTSNPN, SVGIG (reference sequence). V was cut by 1 base and J by 5 bases, with 9 bases left in between. The CDR3 is 13 residues long. Here the CDR3 reads CAWSGQSNNEQFF. DNA of the CDR3: TGTGCCTGGAGTGGCCAGTCGAACAATGAGCAGTTCTTC. The full variable domain, completed using reference TRBV30 and TRBJ2-1, is SQTIHQWPATLVQPVGSPLSLECTVEGTSNPNLYWYRQAAGRGLQLLFYSVGIGQISSEVPQNLSASRPQDRQFILSSKKLLLSDSGFYLCAWSGQSNNEQFFGPGTRLTVL.

The chain combines TRBV30 with TRBJ2-2; 9 positions agree with TRBD2. The ends lost 2 bases at V and 1 base at J; junction bases unmatched: 5. The CDR3 has 16 amino acids. CDR1 and CDR2 (germline): GTSNPN, SVGIG (reference sequence). CDR3: CAWSSLAGVNTGELFF. Here the CDR3 DNA reads TGTGCCTGGAGTTCACTAGCGGGCGTGAACACCGGGGAGCTGTTTTTT.

The sample holds a few counts of this clone. The chain has TRBV5-4 and TRBJ1-2, with D perhaps TRBD1 (5 bases). Germline V gene sequence: CDR1 SGHNT, CDR2 YYREEE (reference sequence). The CDR3 length is 14 residues. V was trimmed by 3 bases and J by 2 bases, leaving 11 bases between them. This CDR3 reads CASSSTSGNYGYTF. Here the CDR3 DNA reads TGTGCCAGCAGCTCCACCTCAGGGAACTATGGCTACACCTTC. The full variable domain, with the rest looked up from reference TRBV5-4 and TRBJ1-2, is ETGVTQSPTHLIKTRGQQVTLRCSSQSGHNTVSWYQQALGQGPQFIFQYYREEENGRGNFPPRFSGLQFPNYSSELNVNALELDDSALYLCASSSTSGNYGYTFGSGTRLTVV.

This sequence joins TRBV29-1 and TRBJ2-1; 7 positions match TRBD2. With V trimmed by 5 bases and J by 8 bases, 9 bases remained unmatched. The germline gives CDR1 SQVTM, CDR2 ANQGSEA. This CDR3 spans 13 amino acids. As DNA, the CDR3 is TGCAGCGTTTCCCCAAGACTAGCAGATGAGCAGTTCTTC. Its translation: CSVSPRLADEQFF.

A few counts support this clone. The rearrangement links TRBV5-4 to TRBJ2-3; D ambiguous. The ends were cut back, 3 bases at V and 0 bases at J, with 14 bases in the middle. Germline-derived CDR1 and CDR2 are SGHNT and YYREEE (reference sequence). The CDR3 length is 16 residues. CDR3 residues: CASSSQIWGSTDTQYF. The CDR3 nucleotides read TGTGCCAGCAGCTCCCAAATTTGGGGAAGCACAGATACGCAGTATTTT. The variable domain in full, completed from reference TRBV5-4 and TRBJ2-3, reads ETGVTQSPTHLIKTRGQQVTLRCSSQSGHNTVSWYQQALGQGPQFIFQYYREEENGRGNFPPRFSGLQFPNYSSELNVNALELDDSALYLCASSSQIWGSTDTQYFGPGTRLTVL.